This passage covers 17 T cell receptor beta chains from one sample sequenced in a study of blood T cell repertoires in COVID-19. Measured with immunoSEQ multiplex PCR; TCRdb has only the in-frame clones, and not every one. The data show about 240,000 clones, roughly 80% seen once. The sequenced material came from peripheral blood. The receptors come from a woman aged 55-69 years with active or convalescent COVID-19.

This chain links TRBV14 with TRBJ2-7; 9 bases agree with TRBD1. This CDR3 has 15 amino acids. With V trimmed by 2 bases and J by 2 bases, 4 bases remained unmatched. Germline CDR1 SGHDN, CDR2 FVKESK. CDR3: CASSQQGQGTYEQYF. DNA of the CDR3: TGTGCCAGCAGCCAACAAGGACAGGGGACCTACGAGCAGTACTTC.

CDR3 nucleotides: TGTGCCAGCAGCCCCGCCGGGGGGCGTGAAAAACTGTTTTTT. Its translation: CASSPAGGREKLFF. The chain combines TRBV9 with TRBJ1-4, with D possibly TRBD1 on 6 matching bases. The CDR3 has 14 residues. Germline CDR1 is SGDLS and CDR2 is YYNGEE. V lost 4 bases and J lost 7, with 14 bases in between.

This sequence joins TRBV27 and TRBJ1-5, with D possibly being TRBD1 (5 bases). Germline V gives CDR1 MNHEY, CDR2 SMNVEV (reference sequence). The CDR3 runs 16 residues. Trimming took off 6 bases at V and 1 base at J, with 16 bases between the two ends. CDR3 bases: TGTGCCAGCAGGTTAATGGGGGGACTCAGCAATCAGCCCCAGCATTTT. Translating it yields CASRLMGGLSNQPQHF.

The V and J genes are TRBV11-2 and TRBJ2-5; 12 bases match TRBD1. The ends lost 6 bases at V and 4 bases at J; junction bases unmatched: 6. CDR1 SGHAT and CDR2 FQNNGV come from the germline V gene. The CDR3 has 15 amino acids. The CDR3 DNA is TGTGCCAGCAGGGCGGGACAGGGGGCCCCAGAGACCCAGTACTTC. Amino acids: CASRAGQGAPETQYF.

The chain joins TRBV7-8 to TRBJ1-1; TRBD1 matches at 10 bases. Trimming at V came to 4 bases and at J to 4 bases, leaving 9 bases not matched to a gene. CDR3 length equals 16 residues. Germline V gene lookup returns CDR1 SGHVS and CDR2 FQNEAQ. CDR3 sequence (DNA): TGTGCCAGCAGCTCCCGACAGGGGGCAGGGGCCACTGAAGCTTTCTTT. Protein sequence: CASSSRQGAGATEAFF.

This chain uses TRBV5-1 with TRBJ2-7; 9 positions agree with TRBD1. This CDR3 region has 14 residues. With 2 bases clipped from V and 1 base from J, the junction kept 1 base outside the gene matches. Germline CDR1 and CDR2: SGHRS and YFSETQ. CDR3 residues: CASSFGTGSYEQYF. Here the CDR3 DNA reads TGCGCCAGCAGCTTCGGGACAGGGTCCTACGAGCAGTACTTC.

This chain links TRBV9 with TRBJ2-2; no definite D call. The CDR3 covers 16 residues. Germline CDR1 SGDLS, CDR2 YYNGEE. V was pared by 1 base and J by 0 bases, with 10 bases between. The CDR3 DNA follows: TGTGCCAGCAGCGTATATGATCAGGCGAACACCGGGGAGCTGTTTTTT. Protein product: CASSVYDQANTGELFF.

This clone appeared once. This chain connects TRBV30 to TRBJ2-1; 9 nucleotides align to TRBD1. V shed 2 bases and J 9 bases; nucleotides not matched to a gene: 8. This CDR3 has 14 residues. Germline V gene lookup returns CDR1 GTSNPN and CDR2 SVGIG (reference sequence). The CDR3 sequence is CAWSWGQGLGEQFF. CDR3 sequence (DNA): TGTGCCTGGAGTTGGGGACAGGGATTGGGTGAGCAGTTCTTC.

This clone was recorded a few times. This chain connects TRBV4-1 to TRBJ1-1; TRBD1 might be the D (5 bases). This CDR3 is built from 15 residues. The V gene's germline CDR1 is MGHRA and CDR2 YSYEKL. The germline V and J ends were trimmed by 5 bases and 2 bases, with 15 bases remaining between them. The DNA for the CDR3 is TGCGCCAGCAGCGTCGGGGGAATCAGAAACACTGAAGCTTTCTTT. It yields the protein CASSVGGIRNTEAFF.

The chain uses TRBV7-9 and TRBJ1-1, with no clear D. Trimming took off 0 bases at V and 2 bases at J, with 7 bases between the two ends. This CDR3 contains 14 residues. The germline V gene has CDR1 SEHNR and CDR2 FQNEAQ (reference sequence). CDR3 sequence (DNA): TGTGCCAGCAGCTTAGCCGCGGTCAACACTGAAGCTTTCTTT. It is translated as CASSLAAVNTEAFF. Variable domain in full (rest from reference TRBV7-9 and TRBJ1-1): DTGVSQNPRHKITKRGQNVTFRCDPISEHNRLYWYRQTLGQGPEFLTYFQNEAQLEKSRLLSDRFSAERPKGSFSTLEIQRTEQGDSAMYLCASSLAAVNTEAFFGQGTRLTVV.

This clone was seen just once. The V gene is TRBV15, the J gene TRBJ2-3, with D tentatively TRBD1 (6 bases). Per the germline V gene, CDR1 is LNHNV and CDR2 is YYDKDF (reference sequence). With 2 bases removed from V and 2 bases from J, the gap between germline ends came to 8 bases. The CDR3 sequence is 14 residues long. The CDR3: CATSRQGHTDTQYF. CDR3 in DNA: TGTGCCACCAGCAGACAGGGGCACACAGATACGCAGTATTTT.

This chain joins TRBV3-1 (or the pseudogene TRBV3-2) and TRBJ1-6; no reliable D call. Germline loops: CDR1 LGHDT, CDR2 YNNKEL (reference sequence). The CDR3 has 14 amino acids. Trimming removed 1 base from V and 10 bases from J, with 11 bases in between. As DNA, the CDR3 is TGTGCCAGCAGCCAAGTCGAGGGCGGCTCACCCCTCCACTTT. It specifies CASSQVEGGSPLHF.

The rearrangement joins TRBV7-9 to TRBJ1-2, with 12 bases identical to TRBD1. V dropped 1 base and J dropped 7; count of bases not matched to a gene: 1. This CDR3 is 14 amino acids long. CDR1 and CDR2 (germline): SEHNR, FQNEAQ (reference sequence). In DNA, the CDR3 is TGTGCCAGCAGCTTAGAGGGACAGGGGGCTGGCTACACCTTC. Residues: CASSLEGQGAGYTF.

This rearrangement joins TRBV12-3 or TRBV12-4 to TRBJ1-2, with D possibly matching TRBD1 (6 bases). The CDR3 spans 13 residues. Deletions cut 8 bases from V and 8 bases from J, with 18 bases between. The CDR3 region is CASGGQQSRGYTF. CDR3 coding DNA: TGTGCCAGCGGTGGACAGCAGTCCCGAGGCTACACCTTC.

The gene calls are TRBV9 and TRBJ2-3; D unclear. Germline V CDR1 and CDR2: SGDLS, YYNGEE. Trimming removed 3 bases from V and 4 bases from J, with 9 bases in between. This CDR3 comprises 13 residues. CDR3 residues: CASSAFQSDTQYF. The CDR3 nucleotides are TGTGCCAGCAGCGCCTTTCAGTCAGATACGCAGTATTTT. The whole variable domain, filled in from reference TRBV9 and TRBJ2-3, reads DSGVTQTPKHLITATGQRVTLRCSPRSGDLSVYWYQQSLDQGLQFLIQYYNGEERAKGNILERFSAQQFPDLHSELNLSSLELGDSALYFCASSAFQSDTQYFGPGTRLTVL.

This clone has just a few counts. The gene calls are TRBV20-1 and TRBJ1-2; D is perhaps TRBD1 (6 bases). The CDR3 runs 10 residues. Germline CDR1 is DFQATT and CDR2 is SNEGSKA (reference sequence). V was shortened by 6 bases and J by 7 bases, with 9 bases between the two germline ends. CDR3 protein: CSAAGAGYTF. The CDR3 nucleotides are TGCAGTGCCGCAGGGGCTGGCTACACCTTC.

CDR3 in amino acids: CASSLAEGSGANVLTF. In nucleotides, the CDR3 is TGTGCCAGCAGCTTGGCGGAGGGCTCTGGGGCCAACGTCCTGACTTTC. This sequence joins TRBV7-9 and TRBJ2-6; D possibly corresponds to TRBD2 (6 bases). Between the trimmed V and J ends, which lost 3 bases and 0 bases, there was a span of 9 bases. This CDR3 comprises 16 residues. In germline, CDR1 is SEHNR, CDR2 FQNEAQ (reference sequence).